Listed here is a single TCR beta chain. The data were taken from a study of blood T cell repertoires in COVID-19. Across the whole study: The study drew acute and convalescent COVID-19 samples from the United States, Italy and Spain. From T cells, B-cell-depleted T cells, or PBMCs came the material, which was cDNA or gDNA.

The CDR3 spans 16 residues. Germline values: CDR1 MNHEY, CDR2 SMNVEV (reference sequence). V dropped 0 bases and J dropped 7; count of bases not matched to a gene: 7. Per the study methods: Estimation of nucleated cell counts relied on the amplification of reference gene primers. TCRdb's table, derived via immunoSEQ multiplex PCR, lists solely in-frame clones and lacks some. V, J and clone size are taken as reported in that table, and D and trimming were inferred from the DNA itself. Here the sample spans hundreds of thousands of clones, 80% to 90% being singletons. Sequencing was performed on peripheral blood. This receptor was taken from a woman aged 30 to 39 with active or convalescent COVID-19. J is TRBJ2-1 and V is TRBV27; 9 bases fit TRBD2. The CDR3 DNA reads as TGTGCCAGCAGTTTATCGGGTGGCGGGAGGGGAAATGAGCAGTTCTTC. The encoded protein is CASSLSGGGRGNEQFF.